These T cell receptor beta chains were read from a single sample in a study of radiation and T cells in renal cell carcinoma. Profiled with immunoSEQ multiplex PCR; TCRdb holds only in-frame clones, not every one. The sample includes 60,000 to 65,000 clones, around 77% of them seen just once. Sequencing used blood, obtained from a patient whose treatment included radiotherapy and nephrectomy. The receptors come from a man aged 60-69 years with renal cell carcinoma. Each CDR3 is given without its conserved first and last residue. Size is stated for part of the rows, as once, few or many counts, or as a class when the clone is expanded.

cdr3_length	j_call	v_call	clone_size	cdr3_aa
14	TRBJ2-3	TRBV7-9	-	ASSLGSGGRTDTQY
16	TRBJ2-1	TRBV7-2	-	ASSLNPIAGVSYNEQF
18	TRBJ2-4	TRBV4-2	-	ASSQDIRGGEKLAKNIQY
11	TRBJ2-1	TRBV5-6	once	ASSLGTRNEQF
11	TRBJ1-2	TRBV30	-	AWARFKDYGYT
14	TRBJ1-4	TRBV4-1	-	ASSQDRWTGDEKLF
11	TRBJ1-2	TRBV6-1	-	ASRGTGEGGYT
14	TRBJ1-1	TRBV19	few	ASSSPRPILNTEAF
11	TRBJ1-1	TRBV27	-	ASSLSISTEAF
13	TRBJ2-7	TRBV4-3	few	ASSTSRGGSYEQY
13	TRBJ1-3	TRBV19	-	ASSFRQGDYSTIY
14	TRBJ2-1	TRBV6-4	many	ASSDRWRGDMNEQF
11	TRBJ2-7	TRBV4-3	-	ASSQDLAYEQY
14	TRBJ1-4	TRBV19	-	ASSGPGQDPLEKLF
14	TRBJ1-5	TRBV30	-	AWSASSGGGNQPQH
11	TRBJ1-3	TRBV6-5	-	ASMQGPGNTIY
12	TRBJ2-2	TRBV5-1	once	ASGQRADTGELF
16	TRBJ1-1	TRBV4-3	-	ASSQDPVGFGWGTEAF
13	TRBJ2-1	TRBV7-9	-	ASSPPGLAAGGKF
13	TRBJ2-5	TRBV9	few	ASSARTSAQETQY
14	TRBJ2-1	TRBV13	-	ASSLDGTSGFNEQF
9	TRBJ2-1	TRBV9	-	ASSLGGEQF
9	TRBJ2-2	TRBV7-3	-	ASSFAGELF
14	TRBJ1-1	TRBV10-3	once	AITGSQGGIRTEAF
15	TRBJ2-1	TRBV19	-	ASSEGTSGWGSNEQF
12	TRBJ1-4	TRBV5-5	-	ASSLGTENEKLF
13	TRBJ1-6	TRBV7-9	few	ASSLAPTSNSPLH
10	TRBJ2-3	TRBV2	-	ASSEAGDTQY